The 8 T cell receptor beta chains below come from one sample, sequenced in a study of T cell responses to AZD1222 COVID-19 vaccine. TCRdb's table, derived via immunoSEQ multiplex PCR, lists solely in-frame clones and lacks some. The repertoire consists of under 200,000 clones, with around 94% occurring once and the leading ten covering less than 4.5%. Sequenced here: peripheral blood, sampled 28 days after the second dose of the MenACWY control vaccine. The receptors were sampled from an adult who received the MenACWY meningococcal vaccine as a control.

The genes are TRBV29-1 and TRBJ1-2, with 7 bases fitting TRBD1. Germline V CDR1 and CDR2: SQVTM, ANQGSEA. CDR3 length: 11 amino acids. Losses at the gene ends were 7 bases for V and 7 bases for J; bases not matched to a gene: 6. The chain's CDR3 is CSARSGGGYTF. The CDR3 nucleotides read TGCAGCGCTCGATCAGGGGGTGGCTACACCTTC.

V gene TRBV6-6 combines with J gene TRBJ1-2; tentative D call: TRBD1 (6 bases). Germline V gives CDR1 MNHNY, CDR2 SVGAGI (reference sequence). CDR3 length: 15 amino acids. V was clipped by 5 bases and J by 3 bases, with 16 bases between them. The CDR3 sequence is CASSTSRAGDYGYTF. The CDR3 DNA reads TGTGCCAGCAGTACCAGCCGGGCAGGGGACTATGGCTACACCTTC.

The CDR3 sequence is CASSPWSGRADEQYF. Written as DNA, the CDR3 is TGTGCCAGCAGTCCATGGAGCGGGAGGGCCGACGAGCAGTACTTC. V gene TRBV7-2 combines with J gene TRBJ2-7; 10 bases match TRBD2. This CDR3 region has 15 residues. V lost 6 bases and J lost 5; bases outside the gene matches: 10. The germline gives CDR1 SGHTA, CDR2 FQGNSA.

The rearrangement uses TRBV7-2 and TRBJ1-3, with 7 bases aligning to TRBD1. The length of the CDR3 is 15 residues. Losses at the gene ends were 5 bases for V and 4 bases for J; bases not matched to a gene: 8. CDR1 and CDR2 (germline): SGHTA, FQGNSA. The CDR3: CASSIQGSEGNTIYF. In DNA form, the CDR3 reads TGTGCCAGCAGCATACAGGGGTCGGAAGGAAACACCATATATTTT.

This chain connects TRBV7-2 to TRBJ2-1; 7 nucleotides line up with TRBD1. Germline V gene lookup returns CDR1 SGHTA and CDR2 FQGNSA. After removal of 5 bases from V and 4 bases from J, the junction contained 11 bases not matched to a gene. CDR3 length: 16 amino acids. The CDR3 region has the DNA TGTGCCAGCAGCCCACCCACAGGGGCGTTTTACAATGAGCAGTTCTTC. It specifies CASSPPTGAFYNEQFF.

This clone was observed once. The genes are TRBV4-3 and TRBJ1-5, with D uncertain. The germline CDR1 and CDR2 sequences are LGHNA and YSLEER. This CDR3 has 15 amino acids. V dropped 0 bases and J dropped 7 bases, with 13 bases sitting between them. The CDR3: CASSQDRQAVQPQHF. In DNA, the CDR3 is TGCGCCAGCAGCCAAGATCGGCAGGCTGTACAGCCCCAGCATTTT.

The chain uses TRBV14 and TRBJ2-2; the D is unclear. The CDR3 runs 11 residues. Between the trimmed V and J ends, which lost 2 bases and 6 bases, there was a span of 1 base. From germline, CDR1 is SGHDN and CDR2 FVKESK. Written as DNA, the CDR3 is TGTGCCAGCAGCCAATCCGGGGAGCTGTTTTTT. Translating it yields CASSQSGELFF.

The chain uses TRBV27 and TRBJ1-4; the D gene is possibly TRBD1 (5 bases). Germline loops: CDR1 MNHEY, CDR2 SMNVEV (reference sequence). Between the trimmed V and J ends, which lost 5 bases and 7 bases, there was a span of 14 bases. This CDR3 is built from 14 residues. The DNA for the CDR3 is TGTGCCAGCAGTCTTGCGGGGCTGGGTGAAAAACTGTTTTTT. Its translation is CASSLAGLGEKLFF.